This TCR beta chain was identified during a study of T cells in Graves' hyperthyroidism and ophthalmopathy. Study in general: Upon initial diagnosis and before any treatment, peripheral blood was collected.

V lost 2 bases and J 3 bases, leaving 7 bases between the germline ends. CDR1 and CDR2 from the germline V gene are KGHSH and LQKENI. This CDR3 is built from 13 residues. In this sample, this clonotype turned up many times. Regions amplified from RNA transcripts were the TCR beta CDR3 regions. The HTBI primer set was used in a first-round RT-PCR of the TCR CDR3. MiXCR, run by TCRdb on the multiplex PCR reads, gives a single entry per CDR3 protein. The profile covers approximately 400,000 distinct CDR3 sequences, with around 15% appearing a single time and less than 20% taken by the ten largest. The chain uses TRBV18 and TRBJ1-2; D is unresolved. This clonotype was obtained from a woman under 40 with Graves' ophthalmopathy. The sequenced sample consisted of blood. This chain's CDR3 is CASSPSLDYGYTF. As DNA, the CDR3 is TGTGCCAGCTCACCATCTCTTGACTATGGCTACACCTTC.